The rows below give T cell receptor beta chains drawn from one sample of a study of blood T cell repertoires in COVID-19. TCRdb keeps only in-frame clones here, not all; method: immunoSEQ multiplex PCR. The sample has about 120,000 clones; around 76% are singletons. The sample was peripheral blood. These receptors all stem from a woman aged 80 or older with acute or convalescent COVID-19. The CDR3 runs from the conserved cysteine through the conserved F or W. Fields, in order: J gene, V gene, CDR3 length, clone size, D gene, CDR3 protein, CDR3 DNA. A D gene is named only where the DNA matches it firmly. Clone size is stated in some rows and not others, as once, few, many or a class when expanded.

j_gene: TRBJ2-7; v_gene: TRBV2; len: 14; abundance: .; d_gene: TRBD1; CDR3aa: CASTPTGGMGEQYF; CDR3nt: TGTGCCAGCACTCCGACAGGGGGCATGGGAGAGCAGTACTTC
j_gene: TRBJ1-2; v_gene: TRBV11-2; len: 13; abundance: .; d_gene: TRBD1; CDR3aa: CASSPGQGYGYTF; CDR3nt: TGTGCCAGCAGCCCGGGACAGGGCTATGGCTACACCTTC
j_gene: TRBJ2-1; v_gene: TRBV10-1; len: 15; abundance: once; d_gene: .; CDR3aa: CASSGRGRGYNEQFF; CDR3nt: TGCGCCAGCAGTGGCAGGGGAAGAGGCTACAATGAGCAGTTCTTC
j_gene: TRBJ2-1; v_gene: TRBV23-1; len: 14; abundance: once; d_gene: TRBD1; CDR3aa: CASSHPDRGNEQFF; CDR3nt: TGCGCCAGCAGTCACCCCGACAGGGGCAATGAGCAGTTCTTC
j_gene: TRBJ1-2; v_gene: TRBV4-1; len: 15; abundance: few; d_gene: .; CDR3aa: CASSQEEAFSYGYTF; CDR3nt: TGCGCCAGCAGCCAAGAGGAGGCCTTCTCCTATGGCTACACCTTC
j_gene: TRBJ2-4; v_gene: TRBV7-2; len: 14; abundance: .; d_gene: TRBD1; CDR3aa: CASSRTGSVDIQYF; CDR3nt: TGTGCCAGCAGCCGGACAGGGAGTGTGGACATTCAGTACTTC
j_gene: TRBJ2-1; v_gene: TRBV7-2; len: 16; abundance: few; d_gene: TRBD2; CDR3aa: CASSPRGRGGGNEQFF; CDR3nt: TGTGCCAGCAGCCCCCGGGGGCGGGGGGGCGGGAATGAGCAGTTCTTC
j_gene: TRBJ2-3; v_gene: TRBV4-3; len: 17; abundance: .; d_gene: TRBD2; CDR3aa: CASSQVRGRGSTDTQYF; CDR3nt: TGCGCCAGCAGCCAAGTTCGCGGGAGGGGTTCCACAGATACGCAGTATTTT
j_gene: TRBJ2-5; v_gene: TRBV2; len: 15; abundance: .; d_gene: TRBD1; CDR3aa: CASSEEGQGFETQYF; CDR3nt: TGTGCCAGCAGTGAAGAGGGACAGGGCTTCGAGACCCAGTACTTC
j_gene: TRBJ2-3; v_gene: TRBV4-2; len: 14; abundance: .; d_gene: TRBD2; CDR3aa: CASSQELAGDTQYF; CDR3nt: TGTGCCAGCAGCCAAGAGCTAGCGGGAGATACGCAGTATTTT
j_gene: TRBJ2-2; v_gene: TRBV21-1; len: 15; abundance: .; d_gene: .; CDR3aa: CASSKVQGEAGELFF; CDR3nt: TGTGCCAGCAGCAAAGTACAGGGGGAGGCCGGGGAGCTGTTTTTT
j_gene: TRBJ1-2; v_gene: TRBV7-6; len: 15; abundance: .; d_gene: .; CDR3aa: CASSDLRGQYYGYTF; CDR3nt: TGTGCCAGCAGCGACCTCAGGGGCCAGTACTATGGCTACACCTTC
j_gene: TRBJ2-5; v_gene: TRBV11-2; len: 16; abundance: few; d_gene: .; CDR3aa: CASSSRTIFGVETQYF; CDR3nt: TGTGCCAGCAGCTCGAGGACAATCTTTGGGGTGGAGACCCAGTACTTC
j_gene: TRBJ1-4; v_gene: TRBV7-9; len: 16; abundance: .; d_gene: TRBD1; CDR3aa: CASSARADRVSPKLFF; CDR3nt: TGTGCCAGCAGCGCCCGGGCGGACAGGGTCTCCCCTAAACTGTTTTTT
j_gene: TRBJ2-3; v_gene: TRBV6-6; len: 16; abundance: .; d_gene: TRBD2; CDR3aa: CASSRLAGLGTDTQYF; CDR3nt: TGTGCCAGCAGTCGACTAGCGGGGCTCGGGACAGATACGCAGTATTTT
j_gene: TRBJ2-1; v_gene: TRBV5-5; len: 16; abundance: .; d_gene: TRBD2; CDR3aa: CASSRPLAGGVNEQFF; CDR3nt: TGTGCCAGCAGCCGCCCCCTAGCGGGAGGGGTCAATGAGCAGTTCTTC
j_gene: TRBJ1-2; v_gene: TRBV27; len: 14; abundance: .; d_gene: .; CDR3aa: CASSFAGDSYGYTF; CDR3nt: TGTGCCAGCAGTTTTGCGGGGGATAGCTATGGCTACACCTTC
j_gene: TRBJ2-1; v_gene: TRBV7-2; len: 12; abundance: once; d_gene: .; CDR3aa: CASSSSSVEQFF; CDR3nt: TGTGCCAGCAGCTCGTCTAGCGTTGAGCAGTTCTTC
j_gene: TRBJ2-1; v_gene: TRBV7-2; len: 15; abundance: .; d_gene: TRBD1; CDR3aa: CASSKDRGIYNEQFF; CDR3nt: TGTGCCAGCAGCAAGGACAGGGGGATATACAATGAGCAGTTCTTC
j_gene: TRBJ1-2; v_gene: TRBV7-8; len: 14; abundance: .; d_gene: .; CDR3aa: CASSLRPGDYGYTF; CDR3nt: TGTGCCAGCAGCTTACGGCCAGGGGACTATGGCTACACCTTC
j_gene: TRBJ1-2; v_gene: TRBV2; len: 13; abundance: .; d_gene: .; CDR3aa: CASVSGDLDGYTF; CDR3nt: TGTGCCAGCGTATCGGGGGACCTTGATGGCTACACCTTC
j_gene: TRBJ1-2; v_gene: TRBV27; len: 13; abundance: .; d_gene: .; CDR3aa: CASSFGGYYGYTF; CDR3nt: TGTGCCAGCAGTTTTGGCGGGTACTATGGCTACACCTTC
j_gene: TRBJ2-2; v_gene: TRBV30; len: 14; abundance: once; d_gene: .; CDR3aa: CAWSHPREGGELFF; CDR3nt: TGTGCCTGGAGCCATCCGCGGGAAGGCGGGGAGCTGTTTTTT
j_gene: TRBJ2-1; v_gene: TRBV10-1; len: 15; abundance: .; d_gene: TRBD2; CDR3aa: CASSEFTSEHNEQFF; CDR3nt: TGCGCCAGCAGTGAGTTTACTAGCGAGCACAATGAGCAGTTCTTC
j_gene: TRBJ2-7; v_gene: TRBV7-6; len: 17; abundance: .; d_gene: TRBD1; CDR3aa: CASSLGIGGGQGYEQYF; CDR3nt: TGTGCCAGCAGCTTAGGAATAGGAGGTGGACAGGGGTACGAGCAGTACTTC
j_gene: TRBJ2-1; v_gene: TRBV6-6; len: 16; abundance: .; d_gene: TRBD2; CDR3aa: CASSYPLAGGPSEQFF; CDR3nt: TGTGCCAGCAGTTACCCCCTAGCGGGAGGGCCGAGTGAGCAGTTCTTC
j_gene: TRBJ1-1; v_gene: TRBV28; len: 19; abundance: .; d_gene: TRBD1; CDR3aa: CASSPRDRGRLRRNTEAFF; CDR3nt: TGTGCCAGCAGTCCTCGGGACAGGGGGCGTTTACGACGGAACACTGAAGCTTTCTTT
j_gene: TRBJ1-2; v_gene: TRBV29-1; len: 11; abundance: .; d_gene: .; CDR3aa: CSVGGYYGYTF; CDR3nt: TGCAGCGTTGGAGGGTACTATGGCTACACCTTC
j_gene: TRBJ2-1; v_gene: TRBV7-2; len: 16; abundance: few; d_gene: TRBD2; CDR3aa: CASSPFSGRAQSEQFF; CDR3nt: TGTGCCAGCAGCCCCTTTAGCGGGAGGGCCCAAAGTGAGCAGTTCTTC
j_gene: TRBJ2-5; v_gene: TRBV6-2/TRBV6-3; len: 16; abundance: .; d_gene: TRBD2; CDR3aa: CASSYLSGRASETQYF; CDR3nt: TGTGCCAGCAGTTACCTCAGCGGGAGGGCGAGTGAGACCCAGTACTTC
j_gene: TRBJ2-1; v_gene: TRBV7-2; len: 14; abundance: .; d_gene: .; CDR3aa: CASSLVGPYNEQFF; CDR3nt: TGTGCCAGCAGCTTAGTGGGGCCGTACAATGAGCAGTTCTTC
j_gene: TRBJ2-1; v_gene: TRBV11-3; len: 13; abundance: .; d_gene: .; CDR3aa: CASSLAEYNEQFF; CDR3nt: TGTGCCAGCAGCTTGGCGGAGTACAATGAGCAGTTCTTC
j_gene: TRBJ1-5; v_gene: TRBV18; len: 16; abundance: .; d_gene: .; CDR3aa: CASSSQGTYSNQPQHF; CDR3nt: TGTGCCAGCTCATCCCAGGGGACCTATAGCAATCAGCCCCAGCATTTT
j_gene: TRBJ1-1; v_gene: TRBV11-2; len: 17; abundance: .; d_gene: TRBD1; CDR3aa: CASSRQQGAGMNTEAFF; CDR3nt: TGTGCCAGCAGTCGTCAACAGGGGGCGGGGATGAACACTGAAGCTTTCTTT
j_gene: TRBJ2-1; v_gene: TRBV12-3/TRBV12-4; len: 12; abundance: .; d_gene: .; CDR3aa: CASTPKSGLQFF; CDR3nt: TGTGCCAGCACCCCCAAATCCGGGTTGCAGTTCTTC
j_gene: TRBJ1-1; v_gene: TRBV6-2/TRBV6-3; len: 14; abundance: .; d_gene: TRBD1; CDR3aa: CASSRDRVETEAFF; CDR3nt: TGTGCCAGCAGCCGAGACAGGGTGGAAACTGAAGCTTTCTTT
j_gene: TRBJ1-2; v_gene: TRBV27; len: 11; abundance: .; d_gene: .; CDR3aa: CASGKGFGYTF; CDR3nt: TGTGCCAGCGGAAAGGGGTTTGGCTACACCTTC
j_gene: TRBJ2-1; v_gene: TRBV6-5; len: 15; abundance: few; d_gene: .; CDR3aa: CASRRENYLPNEQFF; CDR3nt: TGTGCCAGCAGAAGAGAAAATTACCTACCCAATGAGCAGTTCTTC
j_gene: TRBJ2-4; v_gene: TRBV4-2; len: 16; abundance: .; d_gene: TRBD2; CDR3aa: CASSQGSGRGKNIQYF; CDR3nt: TGTGCCAGCAGCCAAGGCAGCGGGAGGGGAAAAAACATTCAGTACTTC
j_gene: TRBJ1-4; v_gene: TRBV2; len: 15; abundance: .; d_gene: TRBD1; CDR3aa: CASSLTGQGNEKLFF; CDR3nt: TGTGCCAGCAGTCTCACAGGACAGGGTAATGAAAAACTGTTTTTT
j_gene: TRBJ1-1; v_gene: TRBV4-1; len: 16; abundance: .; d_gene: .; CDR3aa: CASSQQPQGMITEAFF; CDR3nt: TGCGCCAGCAGCCAACAGCCTCAGGGTATGATCACTGAAGCTTTCTTT
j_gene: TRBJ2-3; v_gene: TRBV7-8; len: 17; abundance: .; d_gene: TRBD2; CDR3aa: CASSRGRSGRVTDTQYF; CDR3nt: TGTGCCAGCAGCCGAGGAAGGAGCGGGAGGGTCACAGATACGCAGTATTTT
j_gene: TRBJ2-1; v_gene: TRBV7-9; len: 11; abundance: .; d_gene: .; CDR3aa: CASSLRNEQFF; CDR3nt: TGTGCCAGCAGCTTACGTAATGAGCAGTTCTTC
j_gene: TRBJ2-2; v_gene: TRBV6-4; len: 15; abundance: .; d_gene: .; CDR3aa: CASSRDFGITGELFF; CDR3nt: TGTGCCAGCAGCCGGGACTTCGGAATCACCGGGGAGCTGTTTTTT
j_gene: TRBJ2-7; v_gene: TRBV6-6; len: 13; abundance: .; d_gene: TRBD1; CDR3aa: CASSYLQGNEQYF; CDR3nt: TGTGCCAGCAGTTACCTACAGGGGAACGAGCAGTACTTC
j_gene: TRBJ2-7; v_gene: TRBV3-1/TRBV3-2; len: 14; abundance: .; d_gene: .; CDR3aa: CASSQEGVSYEQYF; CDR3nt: TGTGCCAGCAGCCAAGAAGGGGTCTCCTACGAGCAGTACTTC
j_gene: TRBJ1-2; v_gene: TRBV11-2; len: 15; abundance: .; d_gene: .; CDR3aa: CASSLGSDGRGGYTF; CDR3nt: TGTGCCAGCAGCTTGGGGAGTGATGGGCGGGGTGGCTACACCTTC
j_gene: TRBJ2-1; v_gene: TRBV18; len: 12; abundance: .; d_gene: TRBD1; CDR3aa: CASSRETGGWFF; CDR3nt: TGTGCCAGCTCACGGGAGACAGGGGGCTGGTTCTTC
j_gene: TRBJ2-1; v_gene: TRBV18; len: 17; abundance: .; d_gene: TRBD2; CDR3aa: CASSPGPGGGPYNEQFF; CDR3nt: TGTGCCAGCTCACCAGGGCCGGGCGGGGGACCCTACAATGAGCAGTTCTTC
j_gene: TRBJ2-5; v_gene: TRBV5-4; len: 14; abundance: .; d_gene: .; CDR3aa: CASSRALGHETQYF; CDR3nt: TGTGCCAGCAGCCGGGCTTTGGGGCACGAGACCCAGTACTTC